This T cell receptor (beta chain) was profiled in a study of blood T cell repertoires in COVID-19. TCRdb's copy holds only in-frame clones and misses some; the assay was immunoSEQ multiplex PCR. The sample yields roughly 150,000 clones, 65% to 85% seen once. The J segment lost 4 bases and the V segment lost 4 bases, leaving 16 bases of the junction unmatched. Germline V gene data show CDR1 as SGHRS and CDR2 as YFSETQ. The CDR3 consists of 18 residues. Sequenced sample: PBMCs or T cells enriched from blood (not recorded which). The receptor was isolated from a woman aged 40 to 50 with acute COVID-19. The gene calls are TRBV5-1 and TRBJ2-3, with 9 bases fitting TRBD2. The CDR3 here is CASSPHASGGRGADTQYF. For the CDR3, the DNA is TGCGCCAGCAGCCCGCACGCCTCAGGCGGGAGGGGGGCAGATACGCAGTATTTT.